The 10 T cell receptor beta chains below were found in one sample sequenced in a study of blood T cell repertoires in COVID-19. Using immunoSEQ multiplex PCR, the repertoire was profiled, and TCRdb retains in-frame clones only, with some absent. The table has 97,000 or so clones, more than 75% seen once; the top ten hold 18%. The sequenced sample was peripheral blood. Receptor source: a man aged 80 or over with acute or convalescent COVID-19.

This rearrangement joins TRBV19 to TRBJ2-1, with D perhaps TRBD1 (6 bases). Looked up from germline, CDR1 is LNHDA and CDR2 is SQIVND (reference sequence). This CDR3 contains 13 residues. Deletions cut 4 bases from V and 9 bases from J, with 13 bases between. The CDR3 coding sequence is TGTGCCAGTAGTAACCACAGGGAGAGTGAGCAGTTCTTC. This encodes CASSNHRESEQFF.

This rearrangement joins TRBV27 to TRBJ2-7, with a possible D match to TRBD1 (5 bases). This CDR3 is built from 18 residues. V lost 6 bases and J 3 bases, leaving 27 bases between the germline ends. CDR1 is MNHEY and CDR2 is SMNVEV in the germline V gene (reference sequence). The chain's CDR3 is CASSQGRPNPSRDYEQYF. In DNA, the CDR3 is TGTGCCAGCAGCCAAGGACGACCCAATCCTTCCAGGGACTACGAGCAGTACTTC.

This chain uses TRBV19 with TRBJ1-2; 7 bases agree with TRBD1. Germline lookup yields CDR1 LNHDA and CDR2 SQIVND (reference sequence). The CDR3 covers 15 residues. With V trimmed by 5 bases and J by 5 bases, 11 bases remained unmatched. The CDR3, as DNA: TGTGCCAGTAGTGGCAGGGGGAGTGATAGTTATGGCTACACCTTC. This encodes CASSGRGSDSYGYTF.

This clone showed up just once. The chain combines TRBV25-1 with TRBJ2-7, with 9 nucleotides matching TRBD2. In germline, CDR1 is MGHDK, CDR2 SYGVNS. V shed 4 bases, J shed 3 bases, and the junction held 10 bases outside the gene matches. This CDR3 has 16 amino acids. This CDR3 is CASSGLRTSASYEQYF. The CDR3 DNA reads TGTGCCAGCAGTGGCCTCAGGACTAGCGCCAGCTACGAGCAGTACTTC.

This chain connects TRBV5-1 to TRBJ2-3; D is possibly TRBD1 (5 bases). CDR3 length equals 17 residues. The V gene lost 4 bases and the J gene lost 2 bases, with 20 bases spanning the gap. The germline gives CDR1 SGHRS, CDR2 YFSETQ. The chain's CDR3 is CASSILVQGSVTDTQYF. CDR3 bases: TGCGCCAGCAGCATCCTCGTCCAGGGTTCGGTCACAGATACGCAGTATTTT.

A few counts support this clone. The chain has TRBV7-9 and TRBJ1-6; 9 bases line up with TRBD1. The CDR3 extends over 15 amino acids. V lost 1 base, J lost 10 bases, and 5 bases stayed unmatched. Germline V gene lookup returns CDR1 SEHNR and CDR2 FQNEAQ (reference sequence). In DNA form, the CDR3 reads TGTGCCAGCAGCTTAGAACAGGGGGCCAGATCACCCCTCCACTTT. The encoded protein is CASSLEQGARSPLHF.

The gene calls are TRBV24-1 and TRBJ2-5, with a possible D match to TRBD1 (6 bases). The germline V and J ends were trimmed by 5 bases and 5 bases, with 20 bases remaining between them. Germline V gene data show CDR1 as KGHDR and CDR2 as SFDVKD. The length of the CDR3 is 16 residues. This chain's CDR3 is CATSGGAGTSRETQYF. The CDR3 nucleotides are TGTGCCACCAGTGGGGGAGCCGGGACATCGCGTGAGACCCAGTACTTC.

V gene TRBV12-3 or TRBV12-4 combines with J gene TRBJ1-2; D is uncertain. The CDR3 has 13 amino acids. The V end was cut by 4 bases, the J end by 5 bases, with 11 bases between. The CDR3 reads CASSSRGRYGYTF. CDR3 DNA sequence: TGTGCCAGCAGTTCCCGTGGGAGATATGGCTACACCTTC.

This chain connects TRBV9 to TRBJ2-3; 8 positions match TRBD1. Germline V lookup: CDR1 SGDLS, CDR2 YYNGEE. The CDR3 spans 15 residues. Trimming removed 4 bases from V and 4 bases from J; junction bases left unmatched: 8. Written as DNA, the CDR3 is TGTGCCAGCAGCCACGATCAGACAGGGGCAGATACGCAGTATTTT. Its translation: CASSHDQTGADTQYF.

This chain uses TRBV12-3 or TRBV12-4 with TRBJ1-1; no definite D call. The ends were cut back, 3 bases at V and 0 bases at J, with 5 bases in the middle. The CDR3 sequence is 13 residues long. The CDR3 sequence: CASSFWLNTEAFF. For the CDR3, the DNA is TGTGCCAGCAGTTTTTGGCTGAACACTGAAGCTTTCTTT.